These 10 T cell receptor beta chains originate from one sample sequenced in a study of T cells after yellow fever vaccination. In TCRdb, the 5' RACE reads were re-called with MiXCR into one record per CDR3 protein. The sample has 400,000 or so distinct CDR3 sequences; 11% are singletons. The sample here was PBMCs, taken on the day of the first yellow fever vaccination. The receptor set was obtained from a man younger than 30 who received the YFV17D yellow fever vaccine.

This clonotype was counted at least ten times. J is TRBJ1-5 and V is TRBV12-3 or TRBV12-4; tentatively, D is TRBD1 (6 bases). Trimming shortened V by 5 bases and J by 11 bases, and 16 bases separated the two germline ends. CDR3 length: 13 amino acids. The CDR3 sequence is CASSPDRSGAQHF. The CDR3 DNA follows: TGTGCCAGCAGTCCAGACAGGTCGGGAGCCCAGCATTTT.

This clonotype turned up a few times. The V and J genes are TRBV5-1 and TRBJ1-2; 10 bases fit TRBD1. CDR3 length: 16 residues. V shed 3 bases, J shed 4 bases, and the junction held 9 bases outside the gene matches. The V gene's germline CDR1 is SGHRS and CDR2 YFSETQ. The CDR3 coding sequence is TGCGCCAGCAGCTCGACAGGGGGCCTCGGGAGCTATGGCTACACCTTC. Translated: CASSSTGGLGSYGYTF.

This clonotype was counted between two and nine times. V gene TRBV3-1 combines with J gene TRBJ1-1, with 8 bases lining up with TRBD1. This CDR3 is 15 amino acids long. Germline V gene sequence: CDR1 LGHDT, CDR2 YNNKEL (reference sequence). V was pared by 3 bases and J by 0 bases, with 3 bases of the junction left unmatched. CDR3 DNA sequence: TGTGCCAGCAGCCACTACAGGGGGATGAACACTGAAGCTTTCTTT. Its translation is CASSHYRGMNTEAFF.

This rearrangement joins TRBV11-2 to TRBJ2-3; D remains unclear. The ends were cut back, 0 bases at V and 4 bases at J, with 14 bases in the middle. CDR3 size: 16 residues. CDR1 and CDR2 (germline): SGHAT, FQNNGV. The CDR3 here is CASSLDEAGFPDTQYF. The CDR3 DNA follows: TGTGCCAGCAGCTTAGATGAGGCTGGGTTCCCAGATACGCAGTATTTT.

This clonotype has just a few counts. V usage is TRBV19 and J usage is TRBJ2-1, with no clear D. The CDR3 spans 18 residues. Looked up from germline, CDR1 is LNHDA and CDR2 is SQIVND (reference sequence). Between the trimmed V and J ends, which lost 0 bases and 5 bases, there was a span of 20 bases. Written as DNA, the CDR3 is TGTGCCAGTAGTATAGATTCCGGTGGAGCCTCCGGGCACAATGAGCAGTTCTTC. This gives the protein CASSIDSGGASGHNEQFF.

The chain couples TRBV5-1 to TRBJ1-2; maybe TRBD1 (5 bases). The germline CDR1 and CDR2 sequences are SGHRS and YFSETQ. The CDR3 has 14 amino acids. V shed 4 bases and J shed 4 bases, with 14 bases lying between them. CDR3 sequence (DNA): TGCGCCAGCAGCGAGGGGCTGCCCACCTATGGCTACACCTTC. Translated, it gives CASSEGLPTYGYTF.

This clonotype was counted between two and nine times. CDR3 nucleotide sequence: TGTGCCAGCAGCGGCGACAGGGTCTACGAGCAGTACGTC. Protein product: CASSGDRVYEQYV. The V and J genes are TRBV5-5 and TRBJ2-7; 7 bases agree with TRBD1. Germline CDR1 SGHKS, CDR2 YYEKEE (reference sequence). This CDR3 contains 13 residues. V shed 4 bases and J 3 bases; nucleotides not matched to a gene: 4.

Only a few counts were recorded for this clonotype. V and J are TRBV5-5 and TRBJ2-3; 8 bases match TRBD1. The CDR3 spans 16 residues. Per the germline V gene, CDR1 is SGHKS and CDR2 is YYEKEE (reference sequence). V dropped 0 bases and J dropped 2; count of bases not matched to a gene: 5. The CDR3: CASSLGATGDTDTQYF. Written as DNA, the CDR3 is TGTGCCAGCAGCTTGGGGGCGACAGGGGACACAGATACGCAGTATTTT.

This rearrangement joins TRBV5-1 to TRBJ1-1; D ambiguous. CDR1 and CDR2 from the germline V gene are SGHRS and YFSETQ. Between the trimmed V and J ends, which lost 4 bases and 1 base, there was a span of 14 bases. The CDR3 length is 15 residues. The CDR3 DNA follows: TGCGCCAGCAGCCCCGTGGGAACCCCGAACACTGAAGCTTTCTTT. Translating gives CASSPVGTPNTEAFF.

This clonotype was detected many times. Its ends do not fully match the called genes, so a read error is possible. The V gene is TRBV5-1, the J gene TRBJ1-2, with D tentatively TRBD1 (5 bases). The germline V gene has CDR1 SGHRS and CDR2 YFSETQ. The CDR3 sequence is 15 residues long. As DNA, the CDR3 is TGTGCCAGCAGCTTAGCCGGGACGGGAAACTATGGCTACACCTTC. Protein: CASSLAGTGNYGYTF.